The 24 T cell receptor beta chains below all came from one sample that was sequenced in a study of T-cell reconstitution after alpha-beta-depleted transplantation in children. Preparing the TCRbeta library involved the use of unique molecular identifiers. One entry per CDR3 protein results from TCRdb running MiXCR on the PCR reads. The sample records about a million distinct CDR3 sequences, around 30% being singletons. The material sequenced was PBMCs, mostly from graft donor cells, taken 360 days after TCRalphabeta/CD19-depleted stem cell transplant. All receptors derive from a boy under two years old who had a stem cell transplant for SCID, so the T cells may come from the graft donor.

V is TRBV4-2 and J is TRBJ2-7, with a weak D call TRBD1 (6 bases). The CDR3 contains 14 residues. CDR1 LGHNA and CDR2 YNFKEQ come from the germline V gene. V lost 3 bases and J 3 bases, leaving 12 bases between the germline ends. CDR3 sequence reads: CASSHYAGDYEQYF. CDR3 coding DNA: TGTGCCAGCAGCCACTACGCAGGGGACTACGAGCAGTACTTC.

CDR3 nucleotide sequence: TGTGCCACCAGGGAGAAAGGGGAGCTGTTTTTT. Translating it yields CATREKGELFF. This chain uses TRBV15 with TRBJ2-2; no clear D. V lost 6 bases and J lost 8, with 7 bases in between. The germline V gene has CDR1 LNHNV and CDR2 YYDKDF (reference sequence). This CDR3 has 11 residues.

This clonotype was detected a few times. The V and J genes are TRBV6-2 or TRBV6-3 and TRBJ2-7; D is unclear. CDR3 length equals 13 residues. V lost 8 bases, J lost 2 bases, and 13 bases lay in between. In germline, CDR1 is MNHEY, CDR2 SVGEGT. The CDR3 nucleotides read TGTGCCAGCTTGGCGTCGGCGACCTACGAGCAGTACTTC. Amino acid sequence: CASLASATYEQYF.

This clonotype was detected only once. The chain carries TRBV5-1 and TRBJ2-7; 9 nucleotides match TRBD1. The CDR3 consists of 16 residues. Germline CDR1 and CDR2: SGHRS and YFSETQ. After removal of 4 bases from V and 3 bases from J, the junction contained 11 bases not matched to a gene. The chain's CDR3 is CASSLRPGQGFYEQYF. In nucleotides, the CDR3 is TGCGCCAGCAGCCTCCGACCGGGACAGGGCTTCTACGAGCAGTACTTC.

This chain uses TRBV5-6 with TRBJ2-7, with a possible D match to TRBD1 (5 bases). The germline V and J ends were trimmed by 4 bases and 2 bases, with 19 bases remaining between them. Germline CDR1 SGHDT, CDR2 YYEEEE. The CDR3 covers 16 residues. CDR3 nucleotides: TGTGCCAGCAGCAAACCAGGGTCCCTACCCACCTACGAGCAGTACTTC. Its translation: CASSKPGSLPTYEQYF.

This clonotype was observed once. The rearrangement uses TRBV12-3 or TRBV12-4 and TRBJ2-2, with TRBD2 identical over 9 bases. The V and J ends lost 1 base and 5 bases, in that order; junction bases with no gene match: 2. The CDR3 spans 15 residues. The CDR3 is CASSLGGGATGELFF. The DNA for the CDR3 is TGTGCCAGCAGTTTAGGCGGGGGGGCTACCGGGGAGCTGTTTTTT.

This clonotype was found a few times. V is TRBV20-1 and J is TRBJ2-7; D is perhaps TRBD1 or TRBD2 (6 bases each). Germline CDR1 and CDR2: DFQATT and SNEGSKA (reference sequence). This CDR3 has 14 residues. Trimming took 2 bases from V and 2 from J, leaving 13 bases between them. The CDR3 reads CSARYPRGPYEQYF. The CDR3 bases are TGCAGTGCTAGATACCCCCGGGGGCCCTACGAGCAGTACTTC.

The rearrangement uses TRBV4-3 and TRBJ2-2; 12 nucleotides line up with TRBD2. The length of the CDR3 is 17 residues. Germline CDR1 is LGHNA and CDR2 is YSLEER. Trimming cost V 4 bases and J 1 base; bases outside gene matches: 4. The CDR3 bases are TGCGCCAGCAGCCCCATGACTAGCGGGGGGAACACCGGGGAGCTGTTTTTT. Translation: CASSPMTSGGNTGELFF.

This clonotype appeared a few times. The chain is built from TRBV20-1 and TRBJ2-1; the match to TRBD1 covers 9 bases. Germline trimming cut 5 bases from V and 8 bases from J; bases unmatched to any gene: 10. The CDR3 extends over 14 amino acids. Germline V lookup: CDR1 DFQATT, CDR2 SNEGSKA (reference sequence). In DNA form, the CDR3 reads TGCAGTGCTCGGGTCCGGGACAGGGTATATGAGCAGTTCTTC. Amino acid sequence: CSARVRDRVYEQFF.

About this clonotype itself: This may be a read error: a much more frequent sequence differs by one nucleotide. The CDR3 here is CASSDRVNEKLFF. For the CDR3, the DNA is TGTGCCAGCAGCGACAGGGTTAATGAAAAACTGTTTTTT. This chain uses TRBV27 with TRBJ1-4; the match to TRBD1 covers 7 bases. CDR3 length equals 13 residues. The V gene's germline CDR1 is MNHEY and CDR2 SMNVEV (reference sequence). The V and J ends lost 6 bases and 4 bases, in that order; junction bases with no gene match: 2.

The chain combines TRBV2 with TRBJ1-5; possibly TRBD1 for D (6 bases). CDR1 and CDR2 (germline): SNHLY, FYNNEI. There are 14 residues in the CDR3. Trimming shortened V by 1 base and J by 6 bases, and 10 bases separated the two germline ends. CDR3 amino acids: CASSEGAGVQPQHF. The CDR3 DNA reads TGTGCCAGCAGTGAAGGTGCAGGGGTTCAGCCCCAGCATTTT.

This rearrangement joins TRBV12-3 or TRBV12-4 to TRBJ2-5; tentatively, D is TRBD2 (5 bases). Trimming took 3 bases from V and 6 from J, leaving 11 bases between them. There are 13 residues in the CDR3. For the CDR3, the DNA is TGTGCCAGCAGTTTCAGCCGAGGGAAGACCCAGTACTTC. Its protein is CASSFSRGKTQYF.

This clonotype has just a few counts. The chain joins TRBV15 to TRBJ2-5, with a possible D match to TRBD1 (6 bases). V was shortened by 0 bases and J by 5 bases, with 13 bases between the two germline ends. The CDR3 contains 15 residues. Germline assignment: CDR1 LNHNV and CDR2 YYDKDF (reference sequence). CDR3 nucleotide sequence: TGTGCCACCAGCAGAGATCGTTTGAGGGGGGAGACCCAGTACTTC. Residues: CATSRDRLRGETQYF.

This clonotype was counted between two and nine times. The chain links TRBV5-1 to TRBJ2-1, with D uncertain. V gave up 0 bases and J gave up 1 base, with 11 bases separating them. The germline CDR1 and CDR2 sequences are SGHRS and YFSETQ. This CDR3 is 16 amino acids long. DNA of the CDR3: TGCGCCAGCAGCTTGGATGGAGCTCCTTCCTACAATGAGCAGTTCTTC. The encoded protein is CASSLDGAPSYNEQFF. The full variable domain, completed using reference TRBV5-1 and TRBJ2-1, is KAGVTQTPRYLIKTRGQQVTLSCSPISGHRSVSWYQQTPGQGLQFLFEYFSETQRNKGNFPGRFSGRQFSNSRSEMNVSTLELGDSALYLCASSLDGAPSYNEQFFGPGTRLTVL.

The CDR3, as DNA: TGTGCCACCAGTGATTTTGATGGACAGCCAAACAATGAGCAGTTCTTC. This encodes CATSDFDGQPNNEQFF. V usage is TRBV24-1 and J usage is TRBJ2-1, with D maybe TRBD1 (6 bases). The CDR3 covers 16 residues. Trimming stripped 1 base from V and 5 bases from J, with 14 bases between. CDR1 and CDR2 from the germline V gene are KGHDR and SFDVKD.

This clonotype was seen a few times. The chain employs TRBV19 and TRBJ2-5; maybe TRBD1 (6 bases). Trimming cost V 9 bases and J 5 bases, with 16 bases left between them. There are 13 residues in the CDR3. CDR1 and CDR2 (germline): LNHDA, SQIVND (reference sequence). The CDR3: CASHEQGSETQYF. CDR3 coding DNA: TGTGCCAGCCATGAACAGGGTTCGGAGACCCAGTACTTC.

The V gene is TRBV12-3 or TRBV12-4, the J gene TRBJ1-4, with D possibly TRBD1 on 5 matching bases. This CDR3 is 14 amino acids long. The ends were cut back, 6 bases at V and 8 bases at J, with 16 bases in the middle. Here the CDR3 reads CASSPGQTREKLFF. As DNA, the CDR3 is TGTGCCAGCAGCCCGGGGCAGACGAGGGAAAAACTGTTTTTT.

The gene calls are TRBV6-1 and TRBJ2-7, with D possibly being TRBD2 (6 bases). The germline V gene has CDR1 MNHNS and CDR2 SASEGT. CDR3 length: 17 residues. Trimming left V 2 bases short and J 4 bases short, with 21 bases between. CDR3 sequence (DNA): TGTGCCAGCAGTGAAAGTATATGGCGGGACTCTTCTTACGAGCAGTACTTC. Protein product: CASSESIWRDSSYEQYF.

This clonotype was counted a few times. The CDR3 end shows no conserved phenylalanine or tryptophan, and so a read error is likely. The chain links TRBV5-6 to TRBJ2-1; 13 positions agree with TRBD2. CDR3 length: 17 amino acids. Germline V gives CDR1 SGHDT, CDR2 YYEEEE. The V segment lost 4 bases and the J segment 7 bases; nucleotides outside the gene matches: 11. CDR3 loop: CASSATGLAGARNEQFC. The CDR3 DNA follows: TGTGCCAGCAGCGCGACCGGACTAGCGGGGGCACGAAATGAGCAGTTCTGC.

This clonotype has more than one count but fewer than ten. The gene calls are TRBV11-2 and TRBJ2-3, with D hard to call. CDR1 is SGHAT, CDR2 FQNNGV, per germline. The CDR3 is 18 residues long. The germline V and J ends were trimmed by 1 base and 2 bases, with 19 bases remaining between them. The CDR3 region is CASSLGIWSVDHTDTQYF. Written as DNA, the CDR3 is TGTGCCAGCAGCTTAGGTATCTGGTCCGTGGACCACACAGATACGCAGTATTTT. Full variable domain (outside the CDR3, taken from reference TRBV11-2 and TRBJ2-3): EAGVAQSPRYKIIEKRQSVAFWCNPISGHATLYWYQQILGQGPKLLIQFQNNGVVDDSQLPKDRFSAERLKGVDSTLKIQPAKLEDSAVYLCASSLGIWSVDHTDTQYFGPGTRLTVL.

The V call is TRBV18, the J call TRBJ2-5; no definite D call. The germline V gene encodes CDR1 KGHSH and CDR2 LQKENI. The CDR3 sequence is 13 residues long. Trimming removed 3 bases at V and 1 base at J, with 6 bases between. The CDR3 DNA reads TGTGCCAGCTCACCGCGGTCCCAAGAGACCCAGTACTTC. Its protein is CASSPRSQETQYF. The full variable domain, completed using reference TRBV18 and TRBJ2-5, is NAGVMQNPRHLVRRRGQEARLRCSPMKGHSHVYWYRQLPEEGLKFMVYLQKENIIDESGMPKERFSAEFPKEGPSILRIQQVVRGDSAAYFCASSPRSQETQYFGPGTRLLVL.

The genes are TRBV4-1 and TRBJ2-3; tentative D call: TRBD2 (5 bases). Trimming pared 4 bases from V and 4 bases from J, leaving 15 bases between. Looked up from germline, CDR1 is MGHRA and CDR2 is YSYEKL. This CDR3 comprises 15 residues. Written as DNA, the CDR3 is TGCGCCAGCAGCCCCTCGGGGTCGGAAGCAGATACGCAGTATTTT. Encoded protein: CASSPSGSEADTQYF.

This sequence joins TRBV6-1 and TRBJ1-1; 10 nucleotides line up with TRBD1. The V gene's germline CDR1 is MNHNS and CDR2 SASEGT. CDR3 length: 15 residues. V lost 6 bases, J lost 4 bases, and 8 bases stayed unmatched. In nucleotides, the CDR3 is TGTGCCAGCAGCCCAAAACGGACAGGGGGCACTGAAGCTTTCTTT. Encoded protein: CASSPKRTGGTEAFF.

The table lists this clonotype with a few counts. The gene calls are TRBV20-1 and TRBJ2-1; 9 nucleotides align to TRBD1. J gave up 6 bases and V 2 bases, and 8 bases lay outside the gene matches. The CDR3 extends over 15 amino acids. CDR1 and CDR2 (germline): DFQATT, SNEGSKA (reference sequence). This CDR3 reads CSARHGTGTFNEQFF. Written as DNA, the CDR3 is TGCAGTGCTAGACATGGGACAGGGACCTTCAATGAGCAGTTCTTC.